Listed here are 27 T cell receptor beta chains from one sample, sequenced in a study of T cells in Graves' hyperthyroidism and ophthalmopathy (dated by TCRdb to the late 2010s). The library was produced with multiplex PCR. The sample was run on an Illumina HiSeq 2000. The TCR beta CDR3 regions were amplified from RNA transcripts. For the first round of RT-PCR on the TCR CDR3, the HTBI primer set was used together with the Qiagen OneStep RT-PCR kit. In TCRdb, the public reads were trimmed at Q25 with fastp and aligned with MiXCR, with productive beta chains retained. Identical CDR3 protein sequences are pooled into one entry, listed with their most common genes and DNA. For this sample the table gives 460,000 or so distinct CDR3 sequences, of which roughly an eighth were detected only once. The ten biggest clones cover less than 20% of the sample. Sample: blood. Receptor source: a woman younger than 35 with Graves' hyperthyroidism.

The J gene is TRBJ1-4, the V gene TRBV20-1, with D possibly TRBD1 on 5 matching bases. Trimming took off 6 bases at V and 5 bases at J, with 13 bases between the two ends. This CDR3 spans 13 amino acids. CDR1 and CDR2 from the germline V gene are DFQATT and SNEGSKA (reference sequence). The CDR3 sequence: CSAPGTENEKLFF. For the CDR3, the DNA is TGCAGTGCACCCGGGACGGAAAATGAAAAACTGTTTTTT.

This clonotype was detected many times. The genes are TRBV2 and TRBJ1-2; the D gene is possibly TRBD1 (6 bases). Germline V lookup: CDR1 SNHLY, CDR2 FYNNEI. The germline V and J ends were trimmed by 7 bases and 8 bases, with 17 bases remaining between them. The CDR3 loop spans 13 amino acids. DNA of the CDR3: TGTGCCAGCACCACGGACAGAGGAAGGGGCTACACCTTC. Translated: CASTTDRGRGYTF.

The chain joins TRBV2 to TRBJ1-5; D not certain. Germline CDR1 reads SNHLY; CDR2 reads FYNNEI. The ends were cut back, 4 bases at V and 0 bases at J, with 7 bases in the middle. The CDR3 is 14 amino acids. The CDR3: CASSGVDSNQPQHF. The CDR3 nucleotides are TGTGCCAGCAGTGGCGTTGATAGCAATCAGCCCCAGCATTTT.

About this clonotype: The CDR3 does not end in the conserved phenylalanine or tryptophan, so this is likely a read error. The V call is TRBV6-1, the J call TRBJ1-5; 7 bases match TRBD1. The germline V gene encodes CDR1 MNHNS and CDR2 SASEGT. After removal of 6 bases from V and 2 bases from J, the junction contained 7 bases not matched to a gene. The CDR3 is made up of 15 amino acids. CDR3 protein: CASRVNRGGNQPQHI. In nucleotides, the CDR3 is TGTGCCAGCAGGGTAAACAGGGGAGGCAATCAGCCCCAGCATATT.

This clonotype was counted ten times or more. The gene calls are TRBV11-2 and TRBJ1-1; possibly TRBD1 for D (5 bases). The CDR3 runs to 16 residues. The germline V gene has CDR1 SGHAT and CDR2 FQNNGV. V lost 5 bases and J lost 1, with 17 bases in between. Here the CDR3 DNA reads TGTGCCAGCAGCCCTAGACCGGGACGCACGAACACTGAAGCTTTCTTT. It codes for CASSPRPGRTNTEAFF. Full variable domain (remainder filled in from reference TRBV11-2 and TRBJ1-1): EAGVAQSPRYKIIEKRQSVAFWCNPISGHATLYWYQQILGQGPKLLIQFQNNGVVDDSQLPKDRFSAERLKGVDSTLKIQPAKLEDSAVYLCASSPRPGRTNTEAFFGQGTRLTVV.

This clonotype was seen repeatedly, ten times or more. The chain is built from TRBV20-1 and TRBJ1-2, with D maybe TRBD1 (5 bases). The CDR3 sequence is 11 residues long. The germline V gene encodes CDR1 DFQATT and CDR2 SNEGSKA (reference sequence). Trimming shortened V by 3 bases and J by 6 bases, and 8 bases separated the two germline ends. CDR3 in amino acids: CSASSGDGYTF. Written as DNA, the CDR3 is TGCAGTGCTAGTTCGGGGGATGGCTACACCTTC.

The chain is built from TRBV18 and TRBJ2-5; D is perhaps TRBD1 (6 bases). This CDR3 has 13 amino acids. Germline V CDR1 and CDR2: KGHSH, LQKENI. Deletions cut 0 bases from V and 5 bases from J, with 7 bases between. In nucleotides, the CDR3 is TGTGCCAGCTCACCACCGAGGGGGGAGACCCAGTACTTC. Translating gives CASSPPRGETQYF.

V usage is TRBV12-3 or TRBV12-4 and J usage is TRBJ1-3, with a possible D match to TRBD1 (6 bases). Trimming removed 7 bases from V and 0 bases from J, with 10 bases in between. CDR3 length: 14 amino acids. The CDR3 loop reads CASTSDSSGNTIYF. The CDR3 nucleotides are TGTGCCAGCACCTCGGACAGCTCTGGAAACACCATATATTTT.

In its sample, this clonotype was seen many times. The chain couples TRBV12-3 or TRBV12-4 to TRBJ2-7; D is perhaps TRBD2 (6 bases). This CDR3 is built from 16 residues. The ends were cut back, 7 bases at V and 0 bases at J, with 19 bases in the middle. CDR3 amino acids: CASTSGVGGTSYEQYF. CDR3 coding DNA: TGTGCCAGCACCTCGGGGGTGGGCGGGACCTCCTACGAGCAGTACTTC.

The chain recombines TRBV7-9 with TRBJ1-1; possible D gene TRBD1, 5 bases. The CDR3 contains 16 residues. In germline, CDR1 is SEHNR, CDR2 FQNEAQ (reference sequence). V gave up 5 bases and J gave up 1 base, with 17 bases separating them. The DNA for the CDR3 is TGTGCCAGCAGCCCGTCCCTTGCGACAGCGAACACTGAAGCTTTCTTT. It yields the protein CASSPSLATANTEAFF.

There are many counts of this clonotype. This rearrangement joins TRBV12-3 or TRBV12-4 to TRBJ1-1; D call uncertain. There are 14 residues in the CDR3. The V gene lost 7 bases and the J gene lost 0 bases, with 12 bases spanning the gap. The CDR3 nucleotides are TGTGCCAGCACCGTATCGTGGCTGAACACTGAAGCTTTCTTT. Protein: CASTVSWLNTEAFF.

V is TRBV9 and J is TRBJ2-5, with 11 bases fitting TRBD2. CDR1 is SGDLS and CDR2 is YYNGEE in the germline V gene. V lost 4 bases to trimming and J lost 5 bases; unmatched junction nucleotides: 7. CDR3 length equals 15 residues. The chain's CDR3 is CASSLAGGPLETQYF. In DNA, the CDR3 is TGTGCCAGCAGCTTAGCGGGAGGGCCTCTGGAGACCCAGTACTTC.

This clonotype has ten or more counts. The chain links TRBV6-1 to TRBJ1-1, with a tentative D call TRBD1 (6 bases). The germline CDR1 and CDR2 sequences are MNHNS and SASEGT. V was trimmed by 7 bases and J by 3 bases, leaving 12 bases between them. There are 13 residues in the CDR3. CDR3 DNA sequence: TGTGCCAGCATGTCACAGGGAGACACTGAAGCTTTCTTT. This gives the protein CASMSQGDTEAFF.

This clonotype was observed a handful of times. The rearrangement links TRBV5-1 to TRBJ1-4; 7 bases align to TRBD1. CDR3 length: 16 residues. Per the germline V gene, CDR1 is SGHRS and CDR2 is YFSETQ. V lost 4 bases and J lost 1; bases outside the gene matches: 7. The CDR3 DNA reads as TGCGCCAGCAGCCAACAGACAGGGAGAACTAATGAAAAACTGTTTTTT. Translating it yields CASSQQTGRTNEKLFF.

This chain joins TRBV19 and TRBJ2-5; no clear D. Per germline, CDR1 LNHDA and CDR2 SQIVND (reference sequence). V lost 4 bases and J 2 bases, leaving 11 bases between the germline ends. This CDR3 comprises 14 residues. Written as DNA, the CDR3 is TGTGCCAGTAGTACAGGACGGGTTCAAGAGACCCAGTACTTC. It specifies CASSTGRVQETQYF.

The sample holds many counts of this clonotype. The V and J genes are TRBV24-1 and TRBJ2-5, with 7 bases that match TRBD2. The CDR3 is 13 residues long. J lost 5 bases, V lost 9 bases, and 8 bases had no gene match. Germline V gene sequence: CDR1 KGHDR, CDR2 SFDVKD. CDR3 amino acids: CATLEAAGETQYF. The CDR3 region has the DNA TGTGCCACCCTCGAGGCAGCGGGGGAGACCCAGTACTTC.

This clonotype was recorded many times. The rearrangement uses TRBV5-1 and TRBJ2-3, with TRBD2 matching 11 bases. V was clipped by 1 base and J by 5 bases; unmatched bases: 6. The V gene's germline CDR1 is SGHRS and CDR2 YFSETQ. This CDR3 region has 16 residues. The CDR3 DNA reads TGCGCCAGCAGCTTGCAAACTAGCGGGAGTGGAGATACGCAGTATTTT. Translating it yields CASSLQTSGSGDTQYF.

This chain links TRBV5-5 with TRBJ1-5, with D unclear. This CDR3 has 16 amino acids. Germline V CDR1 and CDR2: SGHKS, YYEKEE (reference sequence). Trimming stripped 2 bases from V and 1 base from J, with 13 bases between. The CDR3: CASSFRGFGSNQPQHF. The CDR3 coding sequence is TGTGCCAGCAGCTTTCGCGGGTTCGGGAGCAATCAGCCCCAGCATTTT.

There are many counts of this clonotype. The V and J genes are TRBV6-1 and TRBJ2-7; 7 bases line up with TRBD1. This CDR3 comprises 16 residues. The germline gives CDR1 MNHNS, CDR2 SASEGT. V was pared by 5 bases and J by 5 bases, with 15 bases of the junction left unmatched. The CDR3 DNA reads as TGTGCCAGCAGTCGTTCGGGCCCAGAGGGGGCCCACGAGCAGTACTTC. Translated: CASSRSGPEGAHEQYF.

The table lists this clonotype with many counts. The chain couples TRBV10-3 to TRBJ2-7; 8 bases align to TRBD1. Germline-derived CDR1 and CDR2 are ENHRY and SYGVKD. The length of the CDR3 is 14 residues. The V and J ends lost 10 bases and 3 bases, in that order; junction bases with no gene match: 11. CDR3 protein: CATQPGQGSYEQYV. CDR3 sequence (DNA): TGTGCCACACAACCTGGACAGGGAAGCTACGAGCAGTACGTC.

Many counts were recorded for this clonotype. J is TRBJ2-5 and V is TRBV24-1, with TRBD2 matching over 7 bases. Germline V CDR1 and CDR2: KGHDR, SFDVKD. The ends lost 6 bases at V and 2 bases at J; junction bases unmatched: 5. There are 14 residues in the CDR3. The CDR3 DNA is TGTGCCACCAGTCGAGCGGGGAAGCAAGAGACCCAGTACTTC. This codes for CATSRAGKQETQYF.

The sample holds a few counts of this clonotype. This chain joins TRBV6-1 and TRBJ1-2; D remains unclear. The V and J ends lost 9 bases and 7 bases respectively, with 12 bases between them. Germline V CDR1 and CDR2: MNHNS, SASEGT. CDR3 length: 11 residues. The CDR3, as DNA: TGTGCCAGTTTCTGGAATCTTGGCTACACCTTC. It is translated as CASFWNLGYTF.

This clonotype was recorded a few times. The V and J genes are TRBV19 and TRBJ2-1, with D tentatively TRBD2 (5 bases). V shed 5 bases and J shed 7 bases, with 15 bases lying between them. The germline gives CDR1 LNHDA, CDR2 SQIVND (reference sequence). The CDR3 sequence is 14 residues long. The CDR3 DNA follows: TGTGCCAGTAGTCCCCTTTTTGGGAGAAATGAGCAGTTCTTC. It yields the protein CASSPLFGRNEQFF.

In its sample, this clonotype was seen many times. The CDR3 here is CASSLADEQFF. The CDR3 bases are TGTGCCAGCAGCTTAGCCGATGAGCAGTTCTTC. This chain joins TRBV7-9 and TRBJ2-1, with D hard to call. CDR1 is SEHNR, CDR2 FQNEAQ, per germline (reference sequence). The CDR3 has 11 amino acids. Trimming removed 0 bases from V and 8 bases from J, with 2 bases in between.

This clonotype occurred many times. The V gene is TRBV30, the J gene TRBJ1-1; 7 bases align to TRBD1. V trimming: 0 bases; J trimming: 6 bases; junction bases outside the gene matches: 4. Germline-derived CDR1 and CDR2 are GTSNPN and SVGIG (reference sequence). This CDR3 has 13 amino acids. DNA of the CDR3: TGTGCCTGGAGTGTAGGGACAGACGCTGAAGCTTTCTTT. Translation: CAWSVGTDAEAFF.

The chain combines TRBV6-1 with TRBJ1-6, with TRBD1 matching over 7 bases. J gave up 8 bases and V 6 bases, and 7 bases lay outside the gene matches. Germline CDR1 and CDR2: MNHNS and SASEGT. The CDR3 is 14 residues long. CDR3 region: CASRQGVEDSPLHF. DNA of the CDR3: TGTGCCAGCAGGCAGGGGGTAGAGGATTCACCCCTCCACTTT.

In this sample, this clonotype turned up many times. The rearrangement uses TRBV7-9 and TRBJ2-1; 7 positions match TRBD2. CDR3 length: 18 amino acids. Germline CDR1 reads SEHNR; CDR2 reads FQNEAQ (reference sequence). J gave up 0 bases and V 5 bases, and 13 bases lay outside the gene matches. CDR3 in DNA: TGTGCCAGCAGCGCCTCCTCCGGGACTACCAGCTCCTACAATGAGCAGTTCTTC. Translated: CASSASSGTTSSYNEQFF. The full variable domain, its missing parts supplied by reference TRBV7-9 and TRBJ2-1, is DTGVSQNPRHKITKRGQNVTFRCDPISEHNRLYWYRQTLGQGPEFLTYFQNEAQLEKSRLLSDRFSAERPKGSFSTLEIQRTEQGDSAMYLCASSASSGTTSSYNEQFFGPGTRLTVL.